The entry below gives a single T cell receptor (beta chain) sequence along with its context. The sample is drawn from a study of control samples from healthy donors and cancer patients. V shed 4 bases and J shed 3 bases, with 14 bases lying between them. The CDR3 is 14 residues long. Germline V lookup: CDR1 SGHRS, CDR2 YFSETQ. Here immunoSEQ multiplex PCR was the method, and the copy in TCRdb shows in-frame clones only, minus some. The repertoire consists of about 120,000 clones, with 92% occurring once and the leading ten covering around 0.52%. The chain links TRBV5-1 to TRBJ2-7; D is uncertain. The origin of this receptor is a man older than 75 with head and neck cancer. The sequencing sample was made of PBMCs. For the CDR3, the DNA is TGCGCCAGCAGCCCGTCGAAGGGCGGCTACGAGCAGTACTTC. Protein sequence: CASSPSKGGYEQYF.